Included here is one T cell receptor beta chain sequence, with context. This clone was counted once. Its antigen is unknown. No per-base quality is available; no much larger clone lies one base away. The time point label here, explained by the study, means: before start of T cell therapy. The patients had received solid-organ transplants and had cytomegalovirus that was drug-resistant/recurrent. Some eleven trial participants were selected for repertoire analysis based on availability of post-therapy peripheral blood mononuclear cells. A BD FACSAria III was used to sort viable CD3+CD8+CD4- lymphocytes from PBMCs. The Qiagen DNeasy Kit was used to extract genomic DNA from the sorted cells. The CDR3 has 16 amino acids, counting the end cysteine and phenylalanine. Only the CDR3 DNA stays, 48 bases, in frame from base 1. The germline V gene encodes CDR1 SGHTA and CDR2 FQGTGA. V gives up 5 bases and J gives up 5 bases, and the segment between their germline ends measures 19 bases.

This sample was taken from a study of T cell therapy after organ transplantation (dated by TCRdb to between 2018 and 2021). Study-wide context: Therapy products were autologous CMV-specific T cells expanded in vitro for roughly 14 days with a peptide pool of 30 HLA class I and II CMV epitopes. Patients were given up to 6 doses of T cells at 2-week intervals and were followed for roughly seven months after finishing therapy. Of the roughly 10 patients, eight were classified as clinical responders and two as nonresponders. Patients received a median of 1.92 x 10^8 CMV-specific T cells across 2 to 6 intravenous infusions. A follow-up TRBV repertoire analysis was performed on an open-label phase I trial of autologous CMV-specific adoptive T cell therapy in solid-organ transplant recipients. Pretherapy peripheral blood samples were collected before T cell therapy was commenced. Of the approximately ten patients, only seven or eight had long-term post-therapy samples available. Study-level results and caveats: The small number of expansions detected in nonresponders may be due to reduced sample coverage caused by poor CD8+ T cell yield. Before therapy, nonresponders had marked clonal expansions, and after therapy the repertoires of nonresponders changed only minimally. Fold change in CD8 clonality after therapy was inversely correlated with pretherapy clonality, suggesting that less biased repertoires were more receptive to remodeling. Assessment of confounders such as concurrent antirejection and antiviral medications was prevented by the small cohort. Reconstitution after therapy appeared to involve both transferred clonotypes and endogenous clonotypes that were not detected in the therapy products.

Using the immunoSEQ two-step, bias-controlled multiplex PCR assay, TRB CDR3 regions were amplified from genomic DNA. An Illumina NextSeq 500 was used to sequence the CDR3 libraries. In the paper's pipeline: Initial alignment and bioinformatics, including bias normalization against synthetic CDR3 analogs, were performed with the immunoSEQ Analyzer platform. Annotation of V, D and J genes followed the definitions in the IMGT database. Additional TRBV analyses were carried out with default settings in VDJtools version 1.1.10 and the R package tcR version 2.2.1.11. For the GLIPH analysis, version 1.0 was run with default settings. Significant clonotype frequency changes were tested by 2-sided binomial test with Benjamini-Hochberg correction (alpha = 0.01) in CDR3 sequences with at least 5 reads. Held by TCRdb, this immuneACCESS table contains in-frame sequences only and omits some clones. Under half of the omission traces to an unresolved V gene where checked; the cause of the rest is unknown. V, J and clone size are those of that table, while D and trimming were read from the DNA. The sample table records 45,000 to 50,000 clones; approximately 94% of these occur just once. The ten top clones hold 2.5% to 3.5% of the sample.

Recombination joined TRBV7-3 with TRBJ2-1; no D gene call is confident. The TCR was taken from a human patient who had received a solid organ transplant and had CMV disease. This sample comprised CD8+ T cells from blood, obtained before autologous CMV-specific T cell therapy. The CDR3 sequence is CASSPPPGSKHNEQFF. DNA sequence: TGTGCCAGCAGCCCGCCGCCCGGCTCGAAGCACAATGAGCAGTTCTTC. Extended through the reference TRBV7-3 and TRBJ2-1 proteins, this CDR3 yields the full variable domain: GAGVSQTPSNKVTEKGKYVELRCDPISGHTALYWYRQSLGQGPEFLIYFQGTGAADDSGLPNDRFFAVRPEGSVSTLKIQRTERGDSAVYLCASSPPPGSKHNEQFFGPGTRLTVL.